This passage covers 15 T cell receptor beta chains from one sample sequenced in a study of identifying expanded T cells in peripheral blood. TCRdb's table, derived via immunoSEQ multiplex PCR, lists solely in-frame clones and lacks some. Among tens of thousands of clones listed, over 75% were seen once. The sample was blood. The receptors were gathered from a person between 18 and 75 years old in good health.

This chain connects TRBV29-1 to TRBJ2-2; D is undetermined. Trimming pared 3 bases from V and 6 bases from J, leaving 11 bases between. Germline assignment: CDR1 SQVTM and CDR2 ANQGSEA. The CDR3 covers 13 residues. The DNA for the CDR3 is TGCAGCGTTGAGAAAGGGTCGGCCGGGGAGCTGTTTTTT. It yields the protein CSVEKGSAGELFF.

The chain links TRBV18 to TRBJ2-3; D is perhaps TRBD2 (7 bases). Germline CDR1 is KGHSH and CDR2 is LQKENI. The CDR3 spans 18 residues. V lost 3 bases, J lost 5 bases, and 24 bases lay in between. This chain's CDR3 is CASSPFDRRGGPVDTQYF. The CDR3, as DNA: TGTGCCAGCTCACCGTTCGACAGGAGGGGGGGGCCTGTAGATACGCAGTATTTT.

Points on this clone: The junction and the germline gene differ at one end; a read error may be behind it. The chain joins TRBV29-1 to TRBJ2-5, with no clear D. CDR1 and CDR2 (germline): SQVTM, ANQGSEA. This CDR3 region has 11 residues. CDR3 sequence: CSVGAQETQHF. In DNA form, the CDR3 reads TGCAGCGTTGGGGCGCAAGAGACCCAGCACTTC.

The chain uses TRBV21-1 and TRBJ1-2. TRBV21-1 is shown as a pseudogene. This CDR3 has 15 amino acids. CDR3 bases: TGTGCCAGCAGCCGGCCGGCCGGAGCTAACTATGGCTACACCTTC. Protein product: CASSRPAGANYGYTF.

This chain connects TRBV6-5 to TRBJ2-7; no clear D gene. Between the trimmed V and J ends, which lost 5 bases and 10 bases, there was a span of 12 bases. This CDR3 has 11 residues. The V gene's germline CDR1 is MNHEY and CDR2 SVGAGI. CDR3 amino acids: CASSSSKGQYF. In nucleotides, the CDR3 is TGTGCCAGCAGTAGCTCTAAGGGCCAGTACTTC.

The gene calls are TRBV5-5 and TRBJ1-2, with unresolved D. Trimming left V 0 bases short and J 5 bases short, with 8 bases between. The CDR3 runs to 13 residues. The germline gives CDR1 SGHKS, CDR2 YYEKEE (reference sequence). CDR3 amino acids: CASSLESAYGYTF. The CDR3 bases are TGTGCCAGCAGCTTGGAATCTGCGTATGGCTACACCTTC.

This chain links TRBV7-2 with TRBJ1-2, with 7 bases aligning to TRBD1. This CDR3 is built from 15 residues. The germline gives CDR1 SGHTA, CDR2 FQGNSA. The V gene end was trimmed by 2 bases and the J gene end by 3 bases; junction bases not matched to a gene: 6. The chain's CDR3 is CASSLFITGDYGYTF. The CDR3 DNA is TGTGCCAGCAGCTTATTTATCACAGGGGACTATGGCTACACCTTC.

The chain recombines TRBV7-9 with TRBJ2-3, with a weak D call TRBD2 (5 bases). Trimming cost V 0 bases and J 6 bases, with 16 bases left between them. CDR1 and CDR2 (germline): SEHNR, FQNEAQ (reference sequence). The CDR3 loop spans 16 amino acids. This chain's CDR3 is CASSLASLGRRDTQYF. The DNA of the CDR3 is TGTGCCAGCAGCTTAGCCTCTCTAGGAAGGAGGGATACGCAGTATTTT. Based on the CDR3 plus reference TRBV7-9 and TRBJ2-3, the full variable domain is DTGVSQNPRHKITKRGQNVTFRCDPISEHNRLYWYRQTLGQGPEFLTYFQNEAQLEKSRLLSDRFSAERPKGSFSTLEIQRTEQGDSAMYLCASSLASLGRRDTQYFGPGTRLTVL.

V gene TRBV19 combines with J gene TRBJ2-1; 7 bases align to TRBD2. Germline V CDR1 and CDR2: LNHDA, SQIVND (reference sequence). V lost 9 bases and J lost 5; bases outside the gene matches: 10. This CDR3 region has 14 residues. CDR3 residues: CASRPTSLHNEQFF. CDR3 DNA sequence: TGTGCCAGCCGACCGACTAGCCTGCACAATGAGCAGTTCTTC. The full variable domain, in which reference TRBV19 and TRBJ2-1 provide the parts outside the CDR3, is DGGITQSPKYLFRKEGQNVTLSCEQNLNHDAMYWYRQDPGQGLRLIYYSQIVNDFQKGDIAEGYSVSREKKESFPLTVTSAQKNPTAFYLCASRPTSLHNEQFFGPGTRLTVL.

The gene calls are TRBV2 and TRBJ1-2; a possible D gene is TRBD1 (5 bases). In germline, CDR1 is SNHLY, CDR2 FYNNEI. CDR3 length: 17 amino acids. Trimming took 8 bases from V and 5 from J, leaving 27 bases between them. Written as DNA, the CDR3 is TGTGCCAGCCCGACTACTGTCAAACAGGACCGAACTTATGGCTACACCTTC. It yields the protein CASPTTVKQDRTYGYTF.

This rearrangement joins TRBV29-1 to TRBJ2-3; TRBD2 matches at 9 bases. Trimming removed 7 bases from V and 0 bases from J; junction bases left unmatched: 5. This CDR3 is built from 14 residues. Germline V gives CDR1 SQVTM, CDR2 ANQGSEA. DNA of the CDR3: TGCAGCGCACGGACTAGCGCTAGCACAGATACGCAGTATTTT. It translates to CSARTSASTDTQYF.

This rearrangement joins TRBV5-1 to TRBJ1-1; D unclear. Trimming stripped 3 bases from V and 10 bases from J, with 19 bases between. Germline CDR1 reads SGHRS; CDR2 reads YFSETQ. The CDR3 totals 14 residues. CDR3 nucleotides: TGCGCCAGCAGCTCAGACCGACCCCGGAGGTTAGCTTTCTTT. It codes for CASSSDRPRRLAFF.

V gene TRBV2 combines with J gene TRBJ1-4; 7 nucleotides line up with TRBD1. This CDR3 has 15 residues. Trimming took 4 bases from V and 3 from J; bases not matched to a gene: 5. Germline CDR1 is SNHLY and CDR2 is FYNNEI. The CDR3 nucleotides are TGTGCCAGCAGTGGCCAGACAGGGTCTAATGAAAAACTGTTTTTT. This gives the protein CASSGQTGSNEKLFF.

The chain employs TRBV19 and TRBJ1-1; D gene unclear. CDR1 is LNHDA and CDR2 is SQIVND in the germline V gene (reference sequence). V dropped 3 bases and J dropped 7 bases, with 12 bases sitting between them. This CDR3 has 13 amino acids. The CDR3 loop is CASSMSGGYEAFF. CDR3 DNA sequence: TGTGCCAGTAGTATGTCAGGAGGCTATGAAGCTTTCTTT.

The table lists this clone with a count of one. This chain connects TRBV7-2 to TRBJ2-7; 11 bases align to TRBD2. The V segment lost 0 bases and the J segment 4 bases; nucleotides outside the gene matches: 2. The germline V gene has CDR1 SGHTA and CDR2 FQGNSA. The CDR3 extends over 15 amino acids. CDR3 bases: TGTGCCAGCAGCTTAGCGGGGACTAGCGGTTACGAGCAGTACTTC. This sequence encodes CASSLAGTSGYEQYF.